The clone carrying this T cell receptor beta chain occurred a few times. Its antigen is as yet unknown. The data derive from a study of blood T cells in healthy people across ages. Study-level information: Per two T cells, template switching captured roughly one barcoded beta molecule. Study observations and caveats: Using unsorted PBMCs precluded a conclusive naive versus antigen-experienced comparison. In long-lived donors, naive CD4+ cell counts and diversity exceeded those of aged donors.

This CDR3 contains 14 residues. V was trimmed by 5 bases and J by 8 bases, leaving 18 bases between them. CDR1 is SGHAT and CDR2 is FQNNGV in the germline V gene. Next came a second PCR, run for about 7 to 12 cycles, which used a sample-barcoded 5' primer along with a J-beta primer mix. TCRdb reprocessed the 5' RACE reads with MiXCR, giving one entry per CDR3 protein. The profile shows 1.5 million to 2 million distinct CDR3 sequences, roughly 50% of them singletons. Specimen: blood. This TCR derives from a woman between 35 and 50 years old in good health. The chain uses TRBV11-2 and TRBJ1-2; maybe TRBD1 (6 bases). CDR3 sequence (DNA): TGTGCCAGCAGCGAATCTCAGGGGCGATTAGGCTACACCTTC. It is translated as CASSESQGRLGYTF. Using reference TRBV11-2 and TRBJ1-2 for the parts outside the CDR3, the full variable domain is EAGVAQSPRYKIIEKRQSVAFWCNPISGHATLYWYQQILGQGPKLLIQFQNNGVVDDSQLPKDRFSAERLKGVDSTLKIQPAKLEDSAVYLCASSESQGRLGYTFGSGTRLTVV.